The clone carrying this TCR beta chain was recorded a few times. This entry comes from a study of CD8 T cells in ankylosing spondylitis. TCRdb ran MiXCR on the 5' RACE reads and lists one entry per CDR3 protein. This table holds 250,000 or so distinct CDR3 sequences, 24% found once. V shed 6 bases and J 5 bases; nucleotides not matched to a gene: 17. Germline loops: CDR1 DFQATT, CDR2 SNEGSKA (reference sequence). The CDR3 loop spans 17 amino acids. The material sequenced was blood, either unsorted or a sorted T cell fraction (not recorded which). The source is a male donor with ankylosing spondylitis or in good health (not recorded which). The chain has TRBV20-1 and TRBJ2-1; 9 nucleotides line up with TRBD2. The CDR3 region is CSATWRGGIFSDNEQFF. In DNA, the CDR3 is TGCAGTGCCACGTGGCGGGGGGGCATTTTTAGTGACAATGAGCAGTTCTTC.